A selection of T cell receptor beta chains follows, all from one sample in a study of immune heterogeneity within non-small cell lung tumors. TCRdb fed the multiplex PCR reads into MiXCR, producing one record per CDR3 protein. The sample records approximately 5,000 distinct CDR3 sequences, 20% to 25% being singletons. Source material: lung tumor tissue. All receptors derive from a man between 60 and 75 years old with non-small cell lung cancer. Each CDR3 is given with its conserved first and last residue. Each record gives: D gene, V gene, clone size, J gene, CDR3 protein, CDR3 DNA. A D gene is named only where the DNA matches it firmly. A clone size is listed for some rows: how often the clone was seen (once, few, many), or a class if it is expanded.

d_gene: TRBD1
v_gene: TRBV28
abundance: -
j_gene: TRBJ1-5
CDR3aa: CAIRQGGQPQHF
CDR3nt: TGTGCCATCAGACAGGGCGGGCAGCCCCAGCATTTT

d_gene: TRBD2
v_gene: TRBV20-1
abundance: medium-sized
j_gene: TRBJ2-5
CDR3aa: CSAIGLAGGQVETQYF
CDR3nt: TGCAGTGCTATTGGACTAGCGGGAGGCCAGGTAGAGACCCAGTACTTC

d_gene: -
v_gene: TRBV11-2
abundance: few
j_gene: TRBJ1-1
CDR3aa: CASSLVSQTDRFEAFF
CDR3nt: TGTGCCAGCAGCTTAGTATCCCAGACTGACCGATTTGAAGCTTTCTTT

d_gene: TRBD1
v_gene: TRBV12-3/TRBV12-4
abundance: medium-sized
j_gene: TRBJ1-2
CDR3aa: CASRTGQGIYGYTF
CDR3nt: TGTGCCAGCAGGACCGGACAGGGAATCTATGGCTACACCTTC

d_gene: -
v_gene: TRBV18
abundance: once
j_gene: TRBJ2-5
CDR3aa: CASSPDGGSGTQYF
CDR3nt: TGTGCCAGCTCACCGGACGGTGGTTCGGGGACCCAGTACTTC

d_gene: TRBD1
v_gene: TRBV19
abundance: -
j_gene: TRBJ2-7
CDR3aa: CASSTIPGQGYEQYF
CDR3nt: TGTGCCAGTAGTACTATACCGGGACAGGGCTACGAGCAGTACTTC

d_gene: TRBD1
v_gene: TRBV27
abundance: medium-sized
j_gene: TRBJ1-1
CDR3aa: CASSSEGTGALAFF
CDR3nt: TGTGCCAGCAGTTCCGAAGGGACAGGAGCGTTGGCTTTCTTT

d_gene: TRBD2
v_gene: TRBV12-5
abundance: -
j_gene: TRBJ2-3
CDR3aa: CASGGLYDTQYF
CDR3nt: TGTGCTAGTGGGGGACTATATGATACGCAGTATTTT

d_gene: TRBD1
v_gene: TRBV19
abundance: -
j_gene: TRBJ2-4
CDR3aa: CASSMTGGEDIQYF
CDR3nt: TGTGCCAGTAGTATGACAGGGGGCGAGGACATTCAGTACTTC

d_gene: TRBD1
v_gene: TRBV15
abundance: medium-sized
j_gene: TRBJ1-5
CDR3aa: CATSRGQGLRQPQHF
CDR3nt: TGTGCCACCAGCAGGGGACAGGGTCTTCGTCAGCCCCAGCATTTT

d_gene: TRBD2
v_gene: TRBV5-1
abundance: few
j_gene: TRBJ2-1
CDR3aa: CASSSWTSGGYNEQFF
CDR3nt: TGCGCCAGCAGCTCGTGGACTAGCGGGGGATACAATGAGCAGTTCTTC

d_gene: -
v_gene: TRBV14
abundance: few
j_gene: TRBJ2-7
CDR3aa: CASSQVTSYYEQYF
CDR3nt: TGTGCCAGCAGCCAAGTCACTAGCTACTACGAGCAGTACTTC

d_gene: -
v_gene: TRBV30
abundance: medium-sized
j_gene: TRBJ2-7
CDR3aa: CAWRIIGEQYF
CDR3nt: TGTGCCTGGAGGATCATCGGAGAGCAGTACTTC

d_gene: -
v_gene: TRBV2
abundance: -
j_gene: TRBJ2-5
CDR3aa: CASSVEFQETQYF
CDR3nt: TGTGCCAGCAGTGTAGAGTTTCAAGAGACCCAGTACTTC

d_gene: TRBD2
v_gene: TRBV20-1
abundance: -
j_gene: TRBJ2-7
CDR3aa: CSARGTSGLAGGGYEQYF
CDR3nt: TGCAGTGCTAGAGGCACCTCAGGACTAGCGGGAGGAGGTTACGAGCAGTACTTC

d_gene: -
v_gene: TRBV11-2
abundance: medium-sized
j_gene: TRBJ1-5
CDR3aa: CASSPEAGGNQPQHF
CDR3nt: TGTGCCAGCAGCCCAGAGGCCGGGGGCAATCAGCCCCAGCATTTT

d_gene: TRBD2
v_gene: TRBV7-9
abundance: once
j_gene: TRBJ2-1
CDR3aa: CASRDGTSASYNEQFF
CDR3nt: TGTGCCAGCAGGGACGGGACTAGCGCGAGCTACAATGAGCAGTTCTTC

d_gene: -
v_gene: TRBV19
abundance: -
j_gene: TRBJ2-5
CDR3aa: CASSLASSGAETQYF
CDR3nt: TGTGCCAGTAGTCTCGCGTCCTCCGGGGCAGAGACCCAGTACTTC

d_gene: -
v_gene: TRBV24-1
abundance: once
j_gene: TRBJ2-2
CDR3aa: CATSDQEGDYLTGELFF
CDR3nt: TGTGCCACCAGTGACCAGGAGGGGGACTACCTCACCGGGGAGCTGTTTTTT

d_gene: TRBD2
v_gene: TRBV5-1
abundance: few
j_gene: TRBJ2-2
CDR3aa: CASSLALAGGDGELFF
CDR3nt: TGCGCCAGCAGCTTGGCTCTAGCGGGAGGTGACGGGGAGCTGTTTTTT

d_gene: -
v_gene: TRBV25-1
abundance: -
j_gene: TRBJ2-3
CDR3aa: CASSDYKSWATDTQYF
CDR3nt: TGTGCCAGCAGTGACTACAAAAGCTGGGCCACAGATACGCAGTATTTT

d_gene: -
v_gene: TRBV5-1
abundance: few
j_gene: TRBJ1-1
CDR3aa: CASSLSAGGTAFF
CDR3nt: TGCGCCAGCAGCTTGAGCGCCGGGGGAACAGCTTTCTTT